Below, 5 T cell receptor beta chains from the same sample are listed, as sequenced in a study of cytomegalovirus exposure and HLA in healthy donors. Primers: 60 Vbeta forward and 13 Jbeta reverse. TCRdb's table, derived via immunoSEQ multiplex PCR, lists solely in-frame clones and lacks some. The sample carries some 200,000 clones, around 85% recorded once. The sample taken for sequencing was PBMCs. These TCRs come from a man aged 45-60 years in good health and CMV-seronegative.

This sequence joins TRBV7-9 and TRBJ2-4, with 7 positions matching TRBD2. Germline V CDR1 and CDR2: SEHNR, FQNEAQ (reference sequence). The V segment lost 4 bases and the J segment 0 bases; nucleotides outside the gene matches: 15. The CDR3 contains 19 residues. CDR3 DNA sequence: TGTGCCAGCAGCTCGCGATCCGGGACTACCCTTGTAGCCAAAAACATTCAGTACTTC. The encoded protein is CASSSRSGTTLVAKNIQYF.

There are a few counts of this clone. The CDR3 DNA sequence: TGTGCCAGCAGCGACTGGGAGGCGCGGAACACCATATATTTT. Residues: CASSDWEARNTIYF. V is TRBV9 and J is TRBJ1-3; D unresolved. Germline CDR1 SGDLS, CDR2 YYNGEE. Between the trimmed V and J ends, which lost 3 bases and 7 bases, there was a span of 14 bases. The CDR3 runs 14 residues.

The rearrangement links TRBV10-3 to TRBJ2-3; D is unresolved. Trimming removed 6 bases at V and 1 base at J, with 11 bases between. Germline assignment: CDR1 ENHRY and CDR2 SYGVKD. The CDR3 is 14 residues long. CDR3 in DNA: TGTGCCATCAGCTCGGGTTTTGGCACAGATACGCAGTATTTT. Translating gives CAISSGFGTDTQYF.

This chain joins TRBV30 and TRBJ1-5, with D possibly TRBD1 on 5 matching bases. This CDR3 spans 15 amino acids. Between the trimmed V and J ends, which lost 0 bases and 2 bases, there was a span of 11 bases. The germline V gene has CDR1 GTSNPN and CDR2 SVGIG (reference sequence). CDR3: CAWSVWQGGNQPQHF. The CDR3 DNA reads as TGTGCCTGGAGTGTGTGGCAGGGTGGCAATCAGCCCCAGCATTTT.

The chain links TRBV9 to TRBJ2-1; TRBD2 aligns across 7 bases. CDR1 is SGDLS, CDR2 YYNGEE, per germline. The junction had 1 base not matched to a gene; V was cut back by 4 bases and J by 9 bases. The CDR3 extends over 11 amino acids. CDR3 loop: CASSSSGEQFF. CDR3 bases: TGTGCCAGCAGCTCTAGCGGTGAGCAGTTCTTC. Full variable domain (outside the CDR3, taken from reference TRBV9 and TRBJ2-1): DSGVTQTPKHLITATGQRVTLRCSPRSGDLSVYWYQQSLDQGLQFLIQYYNGEERAKGNILERFSAQQFPDLHSELNLSSLELGDSALYFCASSSSGEQFFGPGTRLTVL.